The 8 T cell receptor beta chains reported below all come from one sample, sequenced in a study of PD-1 blockade in classical Hodgkin lymphoma. Only in-frame clones appear in the TCRdb table, and some are missing; sequencing was by immunoSEQ multiplex PCR. The table shows 35,000 to 50,000 clones, with around two thirds occurring only once. The time point was: cycle 4 day 1 (C4D1), after five to seven weeks of nivolumab. All patients experienced relapse after autologous stem cell transplantation, and brentuximab vedotin exposure was variable. The specimen comprised peripheral blood mononuclear cells (PBMCs), sampled before the fourth cycle of nivolumab. These receptors all come from a human donor with classical Hodgkin lymphoma.

This chain connects TRBV4-1 to TRBJ1-1; no definite D call. This CDR3 comprises 12 residues. The germline V gene has CDR1 MGHRA and CDR2 YSYEKL. V lost 1 base to trimming and J lost 4 bases, with 4 bases between them. The CDR3 DNA follows: TGCGCCAGCAGCCAAGTTAGCACTGAAGCTTTCTTT. Translation: CASSQVSTEAFF.

V is TRBV7-6 and J is TRBJ1-5, with no clear D. V lost 0 bases and J lost 3, with 6 bases in between. CDR1 is SGHVS and CDR2 is FNYEAQ in the germline V gene. The CDR3 covers 14 residues. The CDR3 spells CASSLAGTNQPQHF. The CDR3 DNA follows: TGTGCCAGCAGCTTAGCGGGTACCAATCAGCCCCAGCATTTT. The full variable domain, completed using reference TRBV7-6 and TRBJ1-5, is GAGVSQSPRYKVTKRGQDVALRCDPISGHVSLYWYRQALGQGPEFLTYFNYEAQQDKSGLPNDRFSAERPEGSISTLTIQRTEQRDSAMYRCASSLAGTNQPQHFGDGTRLSIL.

The CDR3 DNA reads TGTGCCAGCAGTCCCCAGGGGGCACGGACCGAAAAACTGTTTTTT. The encoded protein is CASSPQGARTEKLFF. The rearrangement links TRBV27 to TRBJ1-4; 8 nucleotides align to TRBD1. This CDR3 contains 15 residues. V lost 5 bases and J lost 8; bases outside the gene matches: 10. Germline V CDR1 and CDR2: MNHEY, SMNVEV (reference sequence).

The V gene is TRBV6-1, the J gene TRBJ1-6; 9 bases match TRBD1. The germline V gene encodes CDR1 MNHNS and CDR2 SASEGT. The CDR3 is 16 residues long. Trimming took 4 bases from V and 9 from J; bases not matched to a gene: 10. Written as DNA, the CDR3 is TGTGCCAGCAGTGCAATACAGGGGGCGCTCAGTTCACCCCTCCACTTT. Translating it yields CASSAIQGALSSPLHF.

This clone was counted a few times. The chain carries TRBV2 and TRBJ1-4; D might be TRBD1 (6 bases). Trimming removed 4 bases at V and 8 bases at J, with 11 bases between. This CDR3 contains 13 residues. Germline CDR1 and CDR2: SNHLY and FYNNEI. The CDR3 nucleotides are TGTGCCAGCAGTGGACAGGTTCACGAAAAACTGTTTTTT. Residues: CASSGQVHEKLFF.

The CDR3 protein is CASSPNHLNTEAFF. CDR3 bases: TGCGCCAGCAGCCCTAATCATCTGAACACTGAAGCTTTCTTT. The V and J genes are TRBV4-3 and TRBJ1-1, with D unresolved. V was shortened by 4 bases and J by 0 bases, with 9 bases between the two germline ends. The germline V gene encodes CDR1 LGHNA and CDR2 YSLEER. CDR3 length: 14 amino acids.

J is TRBJ1-1 and V is TRBV11-1; no clear D. Germline-derived CDR1 and CDR2 are SGHAT and FQDESV (reference sequence). The germline V and J ends were trimmed by 1 base and 0 bases, with 3 bases remaining between them. The CDR3 contains 13 residues. The CDR3 DNA is TGTGCCAGCAGCTTAGAGTTGAACACTGAAGCTTTCTTT. Amino acid sequence: CASSLELNTEAFF. The whole variable domain, remainder taken from reference TRBV11-1 and TRBJ1-1, is EAEVAQSPRYKITEKSQAVAFWCDPISGHATLYWYRQILGQGPELLVQFQDESVVDDSQLPKDRFSAERLKGVDSTLKIQPAELGDSAMYLCASSLELNTEAFFGQGTRLTVV.

The chain employs TRBV7-8 and TRBJ2-3; D is perhaps TRBD1 (6 bases). With 4 bases removed from V and 0 bases from J, the gap between germline ends came to 14 bases. The CDR3 contains 16 residues. The V gene's germline CDR1 is SGHVS and CDR2 FQNEAQ. The CDR3 DNA reads TGTGCCAGCAGCTCACCTACAGGGATTAGCACAGATACGCAGTATTTT. Protein sequence: CASSSPTGISTDTQYF.